Listed here are 8 T cell receptor beta chains from one sample, sequenced in a study of control samples from healthy donors and cancer patients. Data came from immunoSEQ multiplex PCR; TCRdb stores just in-frame clones and leaves some out. The table shows about 89,000 clones, with 86% occurring only once. Sequencing was done on a sample of blood. The receptors originated from a man aged 25 to 40 in good health.

V is TRBV9 and J is TRBJ2-5; 15 nucleotides line up with TRBD2. Trimming took 4 bases from V and 5 from J; bases not matched to a gene: 6. The CDR3 loop spans 16 amino acids. Germline assignment: CDR1 SGDLS and CDR2 YYNGEE. CDR3 sequence (DNA): TGTGCCAGCAGCCCCGGACTAGCGGGGGGGCCCGAGACCCAGTACTTC. Translated: CASSPGLAGGPETQYF.

CDR3 DNA: TGTGCCTGGAGTGTAGCCGTTTATAGCAATCAGCCCCAGCATTTT. Translation gives CAWSVAVYSNQPQHF. J is TRBJ1-5 and V is TRBV30, with D unresolved. The CDR3 loop spans 15 amino acids. V lost 0 bases and J 0 bases, leaving 9 bases between the germline ends. CDR1 is GTSNPN and CDR2 is SVGIG in the germline V gene (reference sequence). Variable domain in full (rest from reference TRBV30 and TRBJ1-5): SQTIHQWPATLVQPVGSPLSLECTVEGTSNPNLYWYRQAAGRGLQLLFYSVGIGQISSEVPQNLSASRPQDRQFILSSKKLLLSDSGFYLCAWSVAVYSNQPQHFGDGTRLSIL.

This clone was observed a handful of times. The chain combines TRBV19 with TRBJ1-6; D possibly corresponds to TRBD1 (5 bases). With 5 bases removed from V and 5 bases from J, the gap between germline ends came to 13 bases. CDR1 LNHDA and CDR2 SQIVND come from the germline V gene (reference sequence). The CDR3 contains 15 residues. The CDR3 spells CASSPPGRNNSPLHF. Here the CDR3 DNA reads TGTGCCAGTAGTCCTCCGGGACGGAATAATTCACCCCTCCACTTT.

The chain employs TRBV2 and TRBJ1-3; no clear D gene. Germline assignment: CDR1 SNHLY and CDR2 FYNNEI. V was shortened by 4 bases and J by 7 bases, with 8 bases between the two germline ends. The CDR3 runs to 12 residues. The CDR3 nucleotides read TGTGCCAGCAGTGGCCCGGCGAACACCATATATTTT. Amino acids: CASSGPANTIYF.

The chain employs TRBV2 and TRBJ2-1, with D unclear. The germline V gene encodes CDR1 SNHLY and CDR2 FYNNEI. The CDR3 is 13 amino acids. V was shortened by 6 bases and J by 5 bases, with 11 bases between the two germline ends. For the CDR3, the DNA is TGTGCCAGCAGGGCTGACTCGCACAATGAGCAGTTCTTC. Amino acids: CASRADSHNEQFF.

The chain is built from TRBV5-6 and TRBJ2-5; 9 bases align to TRBD2. The CDR3 totals 18 residues. J lost 2 bases, V lost 0 bases, and 11 bases had no gene match. CDR1 is SGHDT, CDR2 YYEEEE, per germline. CDR3 residues: CASSLGVERGAGQETQYF. CDR3 coding DNA: TGTGCCAGCAGCTTGGGAGTGGAGCGGGGGGCCGGGCAAGAGACCCAGTACTTC.

V gene TRBV11-2 combines with J gene TRBJ1-1, with D unresolved. The germline V gene encodes CDR1 SGHAT and CDR2 FQNNGV. Trimming took 5 bases from V and 1 from J, leaving 8 bases between them. CDR3 size: 13 residues. This CDR3 is CASSGNRNTEAFF. In DNA, the CDR3 is TGTGCCAGCAGCGGGAATCGGAACACTGAAGCTTTCTTT. The entire variable domain, with the rest obtained from reference TRBV11-2 and TRBJ1-1, is as follows: EAGVAQSPRYKIIEKRQSVAFWCNPISGHATLYWYQQILGQGPKLLIQFQNNGVVDDSQLPKDRFSAERLKGVDSTLKIQPAKLEDSAVYLCASSGNRNTEAFFGQGTRLTVV.

This chain links TRBV30 with TRBJ2-1; D unresolved. V was pared by 0 bases and J by 5 bases, with 20 bases between. CDR3 length: 17 amino acids. Germline CDR1 reads GTSNPN; CDR2 reads SVGIG (reference sequence). CDR3 in DNA: TGTGCCTGGAGTGTCTGGGCAAGGCCCATACCGGACAATGAGCAGTTCTTC. Translating it yields CAWSVWARPIPDNEQFF.